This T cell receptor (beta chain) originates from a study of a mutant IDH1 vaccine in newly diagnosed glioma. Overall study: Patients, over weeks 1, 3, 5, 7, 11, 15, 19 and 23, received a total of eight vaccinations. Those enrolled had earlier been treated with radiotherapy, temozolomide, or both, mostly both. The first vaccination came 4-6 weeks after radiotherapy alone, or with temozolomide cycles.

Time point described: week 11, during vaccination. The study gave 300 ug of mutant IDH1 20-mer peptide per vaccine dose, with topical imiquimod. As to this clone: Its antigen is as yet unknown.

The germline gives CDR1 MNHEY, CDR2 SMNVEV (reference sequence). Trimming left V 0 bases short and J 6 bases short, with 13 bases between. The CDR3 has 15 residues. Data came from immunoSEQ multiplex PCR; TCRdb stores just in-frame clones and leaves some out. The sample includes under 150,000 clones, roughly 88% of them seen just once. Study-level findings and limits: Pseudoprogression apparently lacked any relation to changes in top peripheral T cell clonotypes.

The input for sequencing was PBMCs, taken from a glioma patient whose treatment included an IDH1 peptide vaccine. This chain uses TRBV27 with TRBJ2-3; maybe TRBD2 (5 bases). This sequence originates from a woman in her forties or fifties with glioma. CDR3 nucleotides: TGTGCCAGCAGTTTATCCTTTGACTGGGAGGATACGCAGTATTTT. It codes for CASSLSFDWEDTQYF.